This T cell receptor (beta chain) was recovered during a study of OX40 agonist ivuxolimab in advanced cancers. About the study: Patients received intravenous ivuxolimab every 2 weeks at 0.01 to 10 mg/kg. Study results and limitations: Low levels of normalized T-cell clonal expansion also appeared in some nonresponders. Expanded clones belonging to CD8+ T cells outnumbered, on average, those of CD4+.

The data were produced by immunoSEQ multiplex PCR, yet TCRdb's version contains in-frame clones alone and is incomplete. The sample consists of roughly 140,000 clones, 90% to 95% of them appearing once. As to this clone: Its antigen remains unidentified.

The sequenced sample was CD4+ or CD8+ T cells sorted from blood, obtained in a trial of the OX40 agonist ivuxolimab. This sequence originates from an adult with an advanced solid tumor such as melanoma, head and neck, liver or kidney cancer.

The chain's CDR3 is CASSLGPGPSNSYEQYF. The CDR3 bases are TGTGCCAGCAGCTTAGGCCCGGGACCGTCAAACTCCTACGAGCAGTACTTC. J is TRBJ2-7 and V is TRBV7-7, with D possibly being TRBD1 or TRBD2 (5 bases each). Germline values: CDR1 SSHAT, CDR2 FNYEAQ (reference sequence). V shed 1 base and J shed 0 bases, with 16 bases lying between them. The CDR3 length is 17 residues. Full variable domain (missing parts from reference TRBV7-7 and TRBJ2-7): GAGVSQSPRYKVTKRGQDVTLRCDPISSHATLYWYQQALGQGPEFLTYFNYEAQPDKSGLPSDRFSAERPEGSISTLTIQRTEQRDSAMYRCASSLGPGPSNSYEQYFGPGTRLTVT.